This TCR beta chain derives from a study of shared clonotypes between healthy human individuals. Clones were sequenced by immunoSEQ multiplex PCR, and TCRdb holds only the in-frame ones, with some missing. The data contain about 180,000 clones, around 93% of them singletons. The receptor was derived from a woman aged 25 to 39 in good health. The sample comprised naive CD4+ T cells sorted from blood. The subset was: CD45RA+ positively selected.

CDR3 sequence reads: CSVASGKETQYF. The CDR3 DNA follows: TGCAGCGTGGCTAGCGGGAAGGAGACCCAGTACTTC. V is TRBV29-1 and J is TRBJ2-5, with 9 bases identical to TRBD2. Germline V gene sequence: CDR1 SQVTM, CDR2 ANQGSEA. V shed 6 bases, J shed 5 bases, and the junction held 4 bases outside the gene matches. The CDR3 extends over 12 amino acids. The complete variable domain, with remaining parts taken from reference TRBV29-1 and TRBJ2-5, reads SAVISQKPSRDICQRGTSLTIQCQVDSQVTMMFWYRQQPGQSLTLIATANQGSEATYESGFVIDKFPISRPNLTFSTLTVSNMSPEDSSIYLCSVASGKETQYFGPGTRLLVL.